This is a list of T cell receptor beta chains from one sample in a study of shared clonotypes between healthy human individuals. Profiling relied on immunoSEQ multiplex PCR, and the TCRdb table lists in-frame clones only, not all of them. Here the sample spans roughly 2.6 million clones, 90% to 95% being singletons. The sequencing input was naive CD4+ T cells sorted from blood. The receptors derive from a man younger than 35 in good health. CDR3s include the opening cysteine and the closing phenylalanine or tryptophan. A D gene is named only where the DNA matches it firmly. Only part of the rows carry a size: once, few, many, or a class if the clone is expanded.

TRBJ1-5 | NA | NA | TRBV7-2 | TGTGCCAGCAGCTTAGAAGCGGCGGGGGGGGGTAGCAAGCCCCAGCATTTT | CASSLEAAGGGSKPQHF
TRBJ1-2 | TRBD1 | NA | TRBV6-6 | TGTGCCAGCAGTGGCGACAGGGCCTCCCATGGCTACACCTTC | CASSGDRASHGYTF
TRBJ2-1 | TRBD2 | NA | TRBV2 | TGTGCCAGCAGGGGGACTAGCGGGGGGTTAAGCTACAATGAGCAGTTCTTC | CASRGTSGGLSYNEQFF
TRBJ1-2 | TRBD1 | NA | TRBV9 | TGTGCCAGCAGCGTAGACCTTGGGGGACAGGGTGCCTACACCTTC | CASSVDLGGQGAYTF
TRBJ2-1 | NA | NA | TRBV7-2 | TGTGCCAGCAGCTTAGAGTGGAGGGAGCAGTTCTTC | CASSLEWREQFF
TRBJ2-5 | TRBD1 | NA | TRBV5-1 | TGCGCCAGCAGCTCCGGGACAGTCCAAGAGACCCAGTACTTC | CASSSGTVQETQYF
TRBJ2-3 | NA | once | TRBV15 | TGTGCCACCAGCAGAGATGAACAGGGAAGCACAGATACGCAGTATTTT | CATSRDEQGSTDTQYF
TRBJ2-3 | NA | NA | TRBV5-3 | TGTGCCAGAAGCACGCTATCAGGGTTAAGCACAGATACGCAGTATTTT | CARSTLSGLSTDTQYF
TRBJ2-1 | TRBD2 | NA | TRBV7-3 | TGTGCCAGCAGCTCGGGACTAGCGAGGGGTGAGCAGTTCTTC | CASSSGLARGEQFF
TRBJ2-1 | TRBD2 | NA | TRBV5-1 | TGCGCCAGCAGCTTGTGGGCTAGCGGGGAGGTTGAGCAGTTCTTC | CASSLWASGEVEQFF
TRBJ2-7 | NA | NA | TRBV6-5 | TGTGCCAGCAGTTTTAGCTACGAGCAGTACTTC | CASSFSYEQYF
TRBJ2-2 | TRBD1 | NA | TRBV29-1 | TGCAGCGCAATAGGGACAGGGAACACCGGGGAGCTGTTTTTT | CSAIGTGNTGELFF
TRBJ1-5 | NA | NA | TRBV19 | TGTGCCAGTTCTCGACCGTATAGCAATCAGCCCCAGCATTTT | CASSRPYSNQPQHF
TRBJ2-7 | NA | NA | TRBV5-4 | TGTGCCAGCAGCTTGGCTCCACAGGGCCAATCCTACGAGCAGTACTTC | CASSLAPQGQSYEQYF
TRBJ1-5 | NA | NA | TRBV5-5 | TGTGCCAGCAGCTTGGCCACTCTCTCTAGCAATCAGCCCCAGCATTTT | CASSLATLSSNQPQHF
TRBJ1-5 | NA | few | TRBV7-2 | TGTGCCAGCAGCTGGGATAGACAGCCCCAGCATTTT | CASSWDRQPQHF
TRBJ2-5 | TRBD2 | NA | TRBV5-5 | TGTGCCAGCAGCTTGGGTAGCGGGGGGCCCGGGAAAGAGACCCAGTACTTC | CASSLGSGGPGKETQYF
TRBJ2-7 | NA | NA | TRBV7-9 | TGTGCCAGCAGCTTAGCGGGGGGCACCTACGAGCAGTACTTC | CASSLAGGTYEQYF